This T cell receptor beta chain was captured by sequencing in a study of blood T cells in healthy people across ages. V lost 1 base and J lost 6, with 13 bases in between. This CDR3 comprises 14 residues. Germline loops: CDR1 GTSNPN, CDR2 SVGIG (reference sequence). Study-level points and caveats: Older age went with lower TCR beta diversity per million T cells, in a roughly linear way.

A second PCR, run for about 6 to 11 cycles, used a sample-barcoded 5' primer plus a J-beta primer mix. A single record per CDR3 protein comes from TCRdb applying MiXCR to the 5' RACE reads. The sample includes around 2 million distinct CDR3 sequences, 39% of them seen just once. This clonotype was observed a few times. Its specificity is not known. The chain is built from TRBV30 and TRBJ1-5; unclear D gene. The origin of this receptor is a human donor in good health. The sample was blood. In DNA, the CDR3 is TGTGCCTGGAGTGGAAGTTTTAGGTCTCAGCCCCAGCATTTT. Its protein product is CAWSGSFRSQPQHF.